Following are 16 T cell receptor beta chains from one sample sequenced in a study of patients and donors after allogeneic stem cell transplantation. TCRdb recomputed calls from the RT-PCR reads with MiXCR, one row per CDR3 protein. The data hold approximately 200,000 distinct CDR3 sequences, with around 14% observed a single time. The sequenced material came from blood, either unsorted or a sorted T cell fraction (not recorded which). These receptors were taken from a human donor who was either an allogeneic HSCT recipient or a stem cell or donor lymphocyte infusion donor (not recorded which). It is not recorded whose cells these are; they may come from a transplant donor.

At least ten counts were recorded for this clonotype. CDR3 sequence reads: CASSLATSGNEQFF. The CDR3, as DNA: TGCGCCAGCAGCTTGGCCACTAGCGGGAACGAGCAGTTCTTC. The rearrangement joins TRBV5-1 to TRBJ2-1; 10 bases line up with TRBD2. The CDR3 is made up of 14 amino acids. The V and J ends lost 0 bases and 10 bases, in that order; junction bases with no gene match: 4. CDR1 SGHRS and CDR2 YFSETQ come from the germline V gene. The whole variable domain, remainder taken from reference TRBV5-1 and TRBJ2-1, is KAGVTQTPRYLIKTRGQQVTLSCSPISGHRSVSWYQQTPGQGLQFLFEYFSETQRNKGNFPGRFSGRQFSNSRSEMNVSTLELGDSALYLCASSLATSGNEQFFGPGTRLTVL.

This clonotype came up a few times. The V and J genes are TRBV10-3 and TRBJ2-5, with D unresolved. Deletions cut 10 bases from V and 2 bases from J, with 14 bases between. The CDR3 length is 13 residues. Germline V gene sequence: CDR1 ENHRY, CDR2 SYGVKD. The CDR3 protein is CATRLEQQETQYF. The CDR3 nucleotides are TGTGCCACCAGATTGGAACAGCAAGAGACCCAGTACTTC.

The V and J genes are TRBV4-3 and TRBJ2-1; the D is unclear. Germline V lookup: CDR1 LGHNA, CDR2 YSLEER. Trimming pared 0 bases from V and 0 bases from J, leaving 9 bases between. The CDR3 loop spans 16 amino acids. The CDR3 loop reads CASSQEQASSYNEQFF. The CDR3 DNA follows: TGCGCCAGCAGCCAAGAGCAGGCATCCTCCTACAATGAGCAGTTCTTC.

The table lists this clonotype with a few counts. CDR3 loop: CASTEVGGGEQPQHF. DNA for the CDR3: TGTGCCAGCACAGAGGTCGGGGGGGGCGAGCAGCCCCAGCATTTT. V and J are TRBV12-3 or TRBV12-4 and TRBJ1-5; possibly TRBD1 for D (6 bases). V shed 7 bases and J shed 7 bases, with 20 bases lying between them. The CDR3 runs 15 residues.

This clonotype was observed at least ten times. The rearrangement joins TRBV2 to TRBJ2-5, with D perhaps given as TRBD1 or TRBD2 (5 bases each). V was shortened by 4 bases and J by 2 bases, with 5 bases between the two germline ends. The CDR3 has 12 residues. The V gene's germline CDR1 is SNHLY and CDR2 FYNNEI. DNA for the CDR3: TGTGCCAGCAGTGGGGGGCAAGAGACCCAGTACTTC. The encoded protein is CASSGGQETQYF. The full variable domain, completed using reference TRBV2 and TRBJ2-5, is EPEVTQTPSHQVTQMGQEVILRCVPISNHLYFYWYRQILGQKVEFLVSFYNNEISEKSEIFDDQFSVERPDGSNFTLKIRSTKLEDSAMYFCASSGGQETQYFGPGTRLLVL.

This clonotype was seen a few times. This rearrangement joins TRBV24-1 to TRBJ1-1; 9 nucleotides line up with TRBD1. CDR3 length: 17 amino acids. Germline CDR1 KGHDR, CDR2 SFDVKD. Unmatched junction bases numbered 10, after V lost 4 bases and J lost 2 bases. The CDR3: CATSDPGGQGSNTEAFF. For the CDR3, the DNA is TGTGCCACCAGTGACCCGGGGGGACAGGGTTCAAACACTGAAGCTTTCTTT.

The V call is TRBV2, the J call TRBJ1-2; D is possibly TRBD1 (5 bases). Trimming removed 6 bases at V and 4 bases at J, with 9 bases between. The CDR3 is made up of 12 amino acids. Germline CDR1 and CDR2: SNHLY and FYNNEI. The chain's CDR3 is CASRADSYGYTF. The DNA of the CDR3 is TGTGCCAGCAGGGCCGACAGCTATGGCTACACCTTC.

CDR3 nucleotides: TGTGCCAGCAGAGGGGACGGTCCTCCCTATGGCTACACCTTC. Protein product: CASRGDGPPYGYTF. The chain uses TRBV2 and TRBJ1-2, with D maybe TRBD1 (5 bases). The CDR3 consists of 14 residues. Germline V gene lookup returns CDR1 SNHLY and CDR2 FYNNEI. V was clipped by 6 bases and J by 4 bases, with 15 bases between them. Full variable domain (outside the CDR3, taken from reference TRBV2 and TRBJ1-2): EPEVTQTPSHQVTQMGQEVILRCVPISNHLYFYWYRQILGQKVEFLVSFYNNEISEKSEIFDDQFSVERPDGSNFTLKIRSTKLEDSAMYFCASRGDGPPYGYTFGSGTRLTVV.

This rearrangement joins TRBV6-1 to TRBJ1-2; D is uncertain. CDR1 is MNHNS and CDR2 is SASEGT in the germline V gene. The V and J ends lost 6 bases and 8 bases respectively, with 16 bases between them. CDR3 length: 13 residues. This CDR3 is CASSRTRAGGYTF. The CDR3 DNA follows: TGTGCCAGCAGCCGAACGAGGGCTGGGGGCTACACCTTC.

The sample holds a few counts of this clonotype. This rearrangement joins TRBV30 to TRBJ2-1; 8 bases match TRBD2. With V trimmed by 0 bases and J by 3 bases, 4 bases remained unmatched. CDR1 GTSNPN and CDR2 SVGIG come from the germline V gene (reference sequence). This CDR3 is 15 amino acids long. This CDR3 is CAWSVGGGIYNEQFF. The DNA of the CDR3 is TGTGCCTGGAGTGTTGGCGGGGGGATCTACAATGAGCAGTTCTTC.

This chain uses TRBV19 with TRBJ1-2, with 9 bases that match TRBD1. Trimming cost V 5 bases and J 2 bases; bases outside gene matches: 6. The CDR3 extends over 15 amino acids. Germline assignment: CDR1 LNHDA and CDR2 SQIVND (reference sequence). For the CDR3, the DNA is TGTGCCAGTAGTGAAACAGGGGGCACAAACTATGGCTACACCTTC. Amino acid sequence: CASSETGGTNYGYTF.

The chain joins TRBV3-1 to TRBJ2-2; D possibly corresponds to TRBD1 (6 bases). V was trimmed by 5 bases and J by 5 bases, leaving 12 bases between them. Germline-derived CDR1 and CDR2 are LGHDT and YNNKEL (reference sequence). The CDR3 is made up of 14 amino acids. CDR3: CASSAHRETGELFF. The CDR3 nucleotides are TGTGCCAGCAGCGCCCACAGGGAAACCGGGGAGCTGTTTTTT.

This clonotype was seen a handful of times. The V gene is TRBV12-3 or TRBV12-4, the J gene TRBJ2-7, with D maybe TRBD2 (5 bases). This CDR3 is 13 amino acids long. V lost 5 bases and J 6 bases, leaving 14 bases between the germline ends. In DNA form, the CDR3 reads TGTGCCAGCAGTCCCCGAGGGTTCGGCGAGCAGTACTTC. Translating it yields CASSPRGFGEQYF.

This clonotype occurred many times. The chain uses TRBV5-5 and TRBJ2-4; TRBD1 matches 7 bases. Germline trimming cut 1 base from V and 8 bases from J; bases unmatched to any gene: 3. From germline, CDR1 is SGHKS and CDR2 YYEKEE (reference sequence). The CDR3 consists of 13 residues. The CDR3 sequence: CASSLSQGDIQYF. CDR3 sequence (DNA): TGTGCCAGCAGCTTGTCCCAGGGGGACATTCAGTACTTC.

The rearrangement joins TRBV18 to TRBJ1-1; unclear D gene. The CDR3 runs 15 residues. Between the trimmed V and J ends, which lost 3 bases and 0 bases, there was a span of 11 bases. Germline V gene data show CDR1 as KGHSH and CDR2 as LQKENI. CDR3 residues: CASSPGLEMNTEAFF. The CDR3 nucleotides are TGTGCCAGCTCACCCGGATTGGAAATGAACACTGAAGCTTTCTTT.

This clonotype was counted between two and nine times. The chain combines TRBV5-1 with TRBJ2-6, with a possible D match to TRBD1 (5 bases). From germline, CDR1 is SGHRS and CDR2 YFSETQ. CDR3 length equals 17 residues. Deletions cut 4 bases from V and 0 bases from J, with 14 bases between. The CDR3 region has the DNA TGCGCCAGCAGCCCGACAGTCTCTCGCTCTGGGGCCAACGTCCTGACTTTC. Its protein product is CASSPTVSRSGANVLTF.